This record concerns one T cell receptor (beta chain) sequence. The antigen is not known. With 60 Vbeta and 13 Jbeta primers, the PCR was carried out. Assay: immunoSEQ multiplex PCR; the TCRdb copy retains only in-frame clones and omits some. The profile shows 150,000 to 200,000 clones, nearly 80% of them singletons. The CDR3 has 16 residues. Germline V lookup: CDR1 SNHLY, CDR2 FYNNEI. Trimming removed 5 bases at V and 1 base at J, with 15 bases between. The sample belongs to a study of cytomegalovirus exposure and HLA in healthy donors. Study-wide results and caveats: Associated with HLA alleles at 0.05 false discovery rate in a later analysis were some 16,000 TCR beta sequences. The authors enumerated over 150 TCR beta chains as linked to cytomegalovirus.

Sample: PBMCs. The chain employs TRBV2 and TRBJ1-5, with a tentative D call TRBD1 (6 bases). This receptor was taken from a man aged 40-55 years in good health and CMV-seropositive. The chain's CDR3 is CASSRDTTPSNQPQHF. CDR3 nucleotide sequence: TGTGCCAGCAGTCGGGACACAACACCGAGCAATCAGCCCCAGCATTTT.